The clone carrying this TCR beta chain was counted ten times or more. Germline lookup yields CDR1 LGHNA and CDR2 YSLEER. This CDR3 is 15 amino acids long. V was pared by 2 bases and J by 8 bases, with 7 bases of the junction left unmatched. This entry comes from a study of T-cell memory formation after mild COVID-19. One entry per CDR3 protein results from TCRdb running MiXCR on the 5' RACE reads. There are some 48,000 distinct CDR3 sequences in the sample; 25% to 30% occur only once, and around 45% lies in the top ten. This receptor was obtained from a young man who had mild COVID-19 (a few samples of this study predate the infection). Cell type and time point are not known. V is TRBV4-3 and J is TRBJ1-4, with TRBD1 matching over 8 bases. Sequenced sample: PBMCs or a T cell subset sorted from them (not recorded which). The DNA for the CDR3 is TGCGCCAGCAGCCAATCGCTAGGGACAGGAGAAAAACTGTTTTTT. Translation gives CASSQSLGTGEKLFF.